This T cell receptor (beta chain) was sequenced during a study of blood T cell repertoires in COVID-19. About the research overall: Both acute and convalescent COVID-19 samples were obtained from the United States, Italy and Spain. PBMCs, B-cell-depleted T cells, or T cells were the source of the cDNA or gDNA that made up the material.

The repertoire was sequenced with immunoSEQ multiplex PCR; TCRdb's copy has only in-frame clones and lacks some. The sample has about 370,000 clones, 89% seen once; the top ten hold less than 3.5%. Trimming took 1 base from V and 6 from J, leaving 10 bases between them. The CDR3 spans 14 residues. Germline CDR1 and CDR2: LNHNV and YYDKDF (reference sequence). A Seattle source enrolled patients during active infection and followed them longitudinally. The V gene is TRBV15, the J gene TRBJ2-4, with a weak D call TRBD1 (5 bases). The sequencing input was peripheral blood. The clonotype was recovered from a woman aged 25-40 years with COVID-19, enrolled during active disease. CDR3 region: CATSRVAQGNIQYF. CDR3 in DNA: TGTGCCACCAGCAGAGTCGCTCAGGGAAACATTCAGTACTTC.